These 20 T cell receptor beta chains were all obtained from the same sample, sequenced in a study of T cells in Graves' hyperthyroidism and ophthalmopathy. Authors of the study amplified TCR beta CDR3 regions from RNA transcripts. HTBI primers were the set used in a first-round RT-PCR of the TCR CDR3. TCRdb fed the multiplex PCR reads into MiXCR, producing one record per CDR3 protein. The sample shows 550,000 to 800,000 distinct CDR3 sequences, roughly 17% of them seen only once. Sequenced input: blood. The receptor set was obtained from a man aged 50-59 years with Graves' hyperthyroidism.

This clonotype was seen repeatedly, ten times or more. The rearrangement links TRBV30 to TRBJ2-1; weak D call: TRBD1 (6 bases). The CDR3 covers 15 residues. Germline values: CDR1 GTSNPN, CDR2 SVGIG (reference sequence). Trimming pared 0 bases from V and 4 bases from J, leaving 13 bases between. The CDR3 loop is CAWSVLPGEYNEQFF. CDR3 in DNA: TGTGCCTGGAGTGTACTGCCAGGGGAATACAATGAGCAGTTCTTC.

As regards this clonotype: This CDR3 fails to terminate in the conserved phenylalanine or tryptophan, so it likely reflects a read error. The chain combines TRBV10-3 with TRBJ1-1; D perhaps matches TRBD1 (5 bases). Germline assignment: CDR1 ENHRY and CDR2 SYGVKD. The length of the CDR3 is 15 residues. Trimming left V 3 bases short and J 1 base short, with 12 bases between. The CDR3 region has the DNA TGTGCCATCAGTGATGGGGAGGGGAGGAACACTGAAGCTTTCTTG. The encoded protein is CAISDGEGRNTEAFL.

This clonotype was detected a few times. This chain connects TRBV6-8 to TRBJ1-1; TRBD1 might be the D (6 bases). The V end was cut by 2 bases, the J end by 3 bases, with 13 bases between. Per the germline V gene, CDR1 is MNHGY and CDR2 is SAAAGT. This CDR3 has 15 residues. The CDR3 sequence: CASSYTWGLDTEAFF. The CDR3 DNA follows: TGTGCCAGCAGTTACACCTGGGGGCTCGACACTGAAGCTTTCTTT.

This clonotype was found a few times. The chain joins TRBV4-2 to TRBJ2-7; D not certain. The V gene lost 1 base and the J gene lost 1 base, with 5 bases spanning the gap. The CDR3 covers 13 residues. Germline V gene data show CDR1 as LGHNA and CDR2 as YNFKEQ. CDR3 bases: TGTGCCAGCAGCCAAGCCGAGTCCTACGAGCAGTACTTC. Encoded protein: CASSQAESYEQYF.

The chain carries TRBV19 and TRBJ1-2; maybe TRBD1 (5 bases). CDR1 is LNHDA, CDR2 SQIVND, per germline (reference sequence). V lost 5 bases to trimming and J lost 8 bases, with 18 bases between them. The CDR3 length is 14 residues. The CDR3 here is CASSPDVGEGGYTF. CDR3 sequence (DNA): TGTGCCAGTAGTCCGGACGTAGGGGAGGGAGGCTACACCTTC.

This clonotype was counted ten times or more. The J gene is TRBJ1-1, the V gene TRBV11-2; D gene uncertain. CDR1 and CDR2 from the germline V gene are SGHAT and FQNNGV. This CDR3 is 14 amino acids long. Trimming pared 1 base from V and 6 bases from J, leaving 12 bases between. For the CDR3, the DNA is TGTGCCAGCAGCTTAGTGTCAGCGGCCCCTGAAGCTTTCTTT. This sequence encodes CASSLVSAAPEAFF.

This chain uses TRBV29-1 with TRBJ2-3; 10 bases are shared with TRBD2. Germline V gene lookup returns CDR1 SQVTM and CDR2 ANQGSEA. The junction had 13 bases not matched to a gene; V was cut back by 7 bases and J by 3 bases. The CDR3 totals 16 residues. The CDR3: CSALGTSAIGTDTQYF. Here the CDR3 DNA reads TGCAGCGCCTTGGGGACTAGCGCCATCGGGACAGATACGCAGTATTTT.

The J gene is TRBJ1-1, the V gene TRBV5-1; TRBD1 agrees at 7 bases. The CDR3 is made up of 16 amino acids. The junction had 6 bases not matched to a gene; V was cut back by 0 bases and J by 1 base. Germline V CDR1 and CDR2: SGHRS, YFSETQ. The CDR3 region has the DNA TGCGCCAGCAGCTTGGCCGTAGGGGGCGCGAACACTGAAGCTTTCTTT. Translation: CASSLAVGGANTEAFF.

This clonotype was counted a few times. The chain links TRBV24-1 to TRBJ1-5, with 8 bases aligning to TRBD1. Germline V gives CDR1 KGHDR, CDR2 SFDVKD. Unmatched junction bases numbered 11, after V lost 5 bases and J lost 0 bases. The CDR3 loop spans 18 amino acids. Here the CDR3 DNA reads TGTGCCACCAGTGTTTTAACCGGGACAGGCTATAGCAATCAGCCCCAGCATTTT. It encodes CATSVLTGTGYSNQPQHF.

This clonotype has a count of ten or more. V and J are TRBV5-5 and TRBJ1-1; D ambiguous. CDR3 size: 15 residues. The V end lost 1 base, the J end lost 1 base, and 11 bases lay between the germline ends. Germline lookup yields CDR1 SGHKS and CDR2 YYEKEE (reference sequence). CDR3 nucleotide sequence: TGTGCCAGCAGCTTGTATGGAGGGCAGAACACTGAAGCTTTCTTT. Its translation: CASSLYGGQNTEAFF.

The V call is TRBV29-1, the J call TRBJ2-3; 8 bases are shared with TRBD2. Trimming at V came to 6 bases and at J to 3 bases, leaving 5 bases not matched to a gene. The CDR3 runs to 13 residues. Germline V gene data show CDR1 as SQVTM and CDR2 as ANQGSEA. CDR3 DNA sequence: TGCAGCGTCGCGGGGACTAGAACAGATACGCAGTATTTT. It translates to CSVAGTRTDTQYF.

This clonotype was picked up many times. CDR3 loop: CASRPGTSFTGELFF. The CDR3 DNA reads as TGTGCCAGCAGGCCCGGGACTAGCTTCACCGGGGAGCTGTTTTTT. The V and J genes are TRBV27 and TRBJ2-2; 9 bases agree with TRBD2. This CDR3 has 15 amino acids. The V gene's germline CDR1 is MNHEY and CDR2 SMNVEV (reference sequence). V gave up 6 bases and J gave up 4 bases; unmatched junction bases: 6.

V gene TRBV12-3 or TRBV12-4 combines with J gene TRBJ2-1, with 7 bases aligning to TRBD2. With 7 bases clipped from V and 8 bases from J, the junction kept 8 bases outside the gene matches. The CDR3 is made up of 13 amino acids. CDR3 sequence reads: CASTPHLADEQFF. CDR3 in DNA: TGTGCCAGCACCCCCCATCTAGCGGATGAGCAGTTCTTC.

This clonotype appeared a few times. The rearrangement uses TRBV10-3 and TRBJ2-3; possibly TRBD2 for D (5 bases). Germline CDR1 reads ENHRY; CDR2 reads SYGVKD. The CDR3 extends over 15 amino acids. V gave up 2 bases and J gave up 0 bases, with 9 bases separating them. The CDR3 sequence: CAISEERPSTDTQYF. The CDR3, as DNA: TGTGCCATCAGTGAGGAGCGGCCTAGCACAGATACGCAGTATTTT.

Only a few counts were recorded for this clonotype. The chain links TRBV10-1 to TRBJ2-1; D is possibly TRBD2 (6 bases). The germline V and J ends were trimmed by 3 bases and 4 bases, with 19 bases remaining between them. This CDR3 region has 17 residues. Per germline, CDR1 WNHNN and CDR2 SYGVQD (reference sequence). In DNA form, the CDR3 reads TGCGCCAGCAGTGAAGGTGATCTTTTCGGGGGTTACAATGAGCAGTTCTTC. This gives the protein CASSEGDLFGGYNEQFF.

The CDR3 coding sequence is TGTGCCAGCAGTCGGGACAGGGGGCCATATGGCTACACCTTC. Its protein is CASSRDRGPYGYTF. The chain has TRBV12-3 or TRBV12-4 and TRBJ1-2, with 12 bases matching TRBD1. This CDR3 comprises 14 residues. The J segment lost 5 bases and the V segment lost 5 bases, leaving 3 bases of the junction unmatched.

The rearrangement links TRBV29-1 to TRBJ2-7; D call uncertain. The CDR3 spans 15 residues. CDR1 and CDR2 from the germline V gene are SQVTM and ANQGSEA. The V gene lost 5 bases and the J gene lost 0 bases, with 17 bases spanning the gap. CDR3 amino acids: CSVSRWQESSYEQYF. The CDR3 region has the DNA TGCAGCGTTTCGCGCTGGCAGGAAAGCTCCTACGAGCAGTACTTC.

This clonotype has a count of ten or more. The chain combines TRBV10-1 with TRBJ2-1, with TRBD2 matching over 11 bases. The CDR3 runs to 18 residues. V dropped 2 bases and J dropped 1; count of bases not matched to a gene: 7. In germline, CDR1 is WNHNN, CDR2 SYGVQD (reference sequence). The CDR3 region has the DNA TGCGCCAGCAGTGAGGCCGTAAGACTAGCGGGATCCTACAATGAGCAGTTCTTC. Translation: CASSEAVRLAGSYNEQFF.

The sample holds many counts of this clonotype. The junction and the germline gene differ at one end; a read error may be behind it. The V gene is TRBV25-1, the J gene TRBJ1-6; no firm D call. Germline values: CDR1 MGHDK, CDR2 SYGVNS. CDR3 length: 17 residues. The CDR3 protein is CASSEYFPGTYDSPLHF. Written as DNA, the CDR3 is TGTGCCAGCAGTGAATATTTCCCGGGTACCTATGATTCACCCCTCCACTTT.

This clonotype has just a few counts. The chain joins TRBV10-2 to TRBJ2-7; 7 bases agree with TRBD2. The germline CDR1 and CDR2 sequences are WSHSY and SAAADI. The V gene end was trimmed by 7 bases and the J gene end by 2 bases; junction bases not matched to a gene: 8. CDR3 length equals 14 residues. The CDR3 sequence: CASIWASGAYEQYF. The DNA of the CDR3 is TGCGCCAGCATATGGGCTAGCGGAGCCTACGAGCAGTACTTC.